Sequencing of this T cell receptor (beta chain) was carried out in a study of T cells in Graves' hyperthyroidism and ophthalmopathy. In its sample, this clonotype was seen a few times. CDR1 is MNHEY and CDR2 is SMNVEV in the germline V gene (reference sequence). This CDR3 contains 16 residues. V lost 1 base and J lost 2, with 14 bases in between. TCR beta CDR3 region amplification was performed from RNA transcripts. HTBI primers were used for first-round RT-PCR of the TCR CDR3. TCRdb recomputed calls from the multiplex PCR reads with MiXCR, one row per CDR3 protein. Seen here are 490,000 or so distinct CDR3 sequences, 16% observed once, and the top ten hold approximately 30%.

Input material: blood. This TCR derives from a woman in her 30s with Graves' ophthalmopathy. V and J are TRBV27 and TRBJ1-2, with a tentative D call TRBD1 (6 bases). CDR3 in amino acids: CASSLFSGGANYGYTF. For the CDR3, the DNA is TGTGCCAGCAGTTTATTTTCGGGGGGGGCCAACTATGGCTACACCTTC.